The 26 T cell receptor beta chains below come from one sample, sequenced in a study of blood T cell repertoires in COVID-19. Sequencing used immunoSEQ multiplex PCR; TCRdb keeps in-frame clones, though not all of them. The sample gives some 43,000 clones, about 81% of which show up once; 39% is in the top ten. The sequenced sample consisted of peripheral blood. The receptors derive from a man aged 35 to 55 with active or convalescent COVID-19.

The rearrangement joins TRBV29-1 to TRBJ1-3; no reliable D call. Germline CDR1 reads SQVTM; CDR2 reads ANQGSEA. This CDR3 is 13 amino acids long. V lost 7 bases, J lost 0 bases, and 10 bases lay in between. CDR3 amino acids: CSAGISSGNTIYF. The CDR3 DNA sequence: TGCAGCGCTGGCATCTCCTCTGGAAACACCATATATTTT.

This chain links TRBV5-1 with TRBJ2-6; TRBD2 is a possible D gene (5 bases). Deletions cut 5 bases from V and 3 bases from J, with 6 bases between. This CDR3 region has 13 residues. CDR1 and CDR2 from the germline V gene are SGHRS and YFSETQ. CDR3 sequence: CASRGSGANVLTF. The CDR3 DNA reads TGCGCCAGCAGAGGGAGTGGGGCCAACGTCCTGACTTTC.

The CDR3 region has the DNA TGTGCCAGCAGTCACTTTAGCAATCAGCCCCAGCATTTT. Translation gives CASSHFSNQPQHF. The rearrangement uses TRBV28 and TRBJ1-5, with D unclear. Trimming removed 5 bases from V and 0 bases from J, with 5 bases in between. The length of the CDR3 is 13 residues. Germline CDR1 is MDHEN and CDR2 is SYDVKM.

The rearrangement links TRBV6-6 to TRBJ2-1, with a weak D call TRBD2 (6 bases). V was pared by 0 bases and J by 7 bases, with 10 bases between. The CDR3 loop spans 14 amino acids. From germline, CDR1 is MNHNY and CDR2 SVGAGI (reference sequence). As DNA, the CDR3 is TGTGCCAGCAGTTACTCGGAGCTAGCGAATGAGCAGTTCTTC. Its protein product is CASSYSELANEQFF.

The gene calls are TRBV30 and TRBJ2-7; TRBD2 aligns across 11 bases. Germline-derived CDR1 and CDR2 are GTSNPN and SVGIG (reference sequence). CDR3 length: 13 residues. V dropped 7 bases and J dropped 3; count of bases not matched to a gene: 5. CDR3 DNA sequence: TGTGCCTCGGAACTAGCGGGGGACTACGAGCAGTACTTC. It is translated as CASELAGDYEQYF.

The chain links TRBV3-1 (or the pseudogene TRBV3-2) to TRBJ2-7; a weak D match, TRBD1 (6 bases). The CDR3 has 14 residues. Deletions cut 8 bases from V and 5 bases from J, with 19 bases between. Germline CDR1 is LGHDT and CDR2 is YNNKEL (reference sequence). CDR3: CASQPMLGANEQYF. The DNA for the CDR3 is TGTGCCAGCCAACCCATGCTGGGGGCAAACGAGCAGTACTTC.

V gene TRBV5-4 combines with J gene TRBJ2-3; a weak D match, TRBD2 (5 bases). Trimming removed 4 bases at V and 0 bases at J, with 15 bases between. The germline V gene has CDR1 SGHNT and CDR2 YYREEE (reference sequence). The CDR3 runs to 16 residues. DNA for the CDR3: TGTGCCAGCAGCCAGGATTTTAGAGGGAGCACAGATACGCAGTATTTT. It specifies CASSQDFRGSTDTQYF. The whole variable domain, remainder taken from reference TRBV5-4 and TRBJ2-3, is ETGVTQSPTHLIKTRGQQVTLRCSSQSGHNTVSWYQQALGQGPQFIFQYYREEENGRGNFPPRFSGLQFPNYSSELNVNALELDDSALYLCASSQDFRGSTDTQYFGPGTRLTVL.

This clone was observed a few times. The chain combines TRBV11-3 with TRBJ1-6; D is unclear. Germline V CDR1 and CDR2: SGHNT, YENEEA. CDR3 length: 15 amino acids. V shed 1 base and J shed 4 bases, with 8 bases lying between them. This CDR3 is CASSLGQAYNSPLHF. The CDR3 bases are TGTGCCAGCAGCTTAGGCCAGGCTTATAATTCACCCCTCCACTTT. The full variable domain, completed using reference TRBV11-3 and TRBJ1-6, is EAGVVQSPRYKIIEKKQPVAFWCNPISGHNTLYWYLQNLGQGPELLIRYENEEAVDDSQLPKDRFSAERLKGVDSTLKIQPAELGDSAVYLCASSLGQAYNSPLHFGNGTRLTVT.

This clone was found a few times. The V gene is TRBV10-3, the J gene TRBJ1-1; D unresolved. CDR3 length: 15 amino acids. Germline V gene data show CDR1 as ENHRY and CDR2 as SYGVKD. Trimming shortened V by 6 bases and J by 1 base, and 15 bases separated the two germline ends. The CDR3 nucleotides are TGTGCCATCAGCCGAACCACAGTGGCGAACACTGAAGCTTTCTTT. Translating gives CAISRTTVANTEAFF.

This clone was observed a single time. V is TRBV7-8 and J is TRBJ1-5, with D maybe TRBD1 (5 bases). CDR1 and CDR2 from the germline V gene are SGHVS and FQNEAQ. The CDR3 totals 15 residues. V lost 5 bases, J lost 2 bases, and 13 bases lay in between. In DNA form, the CDR3 reads TGTGCCAGCAGCCGAGGGGCCGGGGGCAATCAGCCCCAGCATTTT. Amino acids: CASSRGAGGNQPQHF.

The chain has TRBV7-8 and TRBJ2-7; 7 bases fit TRBD1. Germline V gene lookup returns CDR1 SGHVS and CDR2 FQNEAQ. V was clipped by 4 bases and J by 5 bases; unmatched bases: 14. The length of the CDR3 is 16 residues. CDR3 loop: CASSSHPGTVRHEQYF. CDR3 sequence (DNA): TGTGCCAGCAGCTCCCACCCAGGGACAGTTCGCCACGAGCAGTACTTC. Combining the CDR3 with reference TRBV7-8 and TRBJ2-7 gives the whole variable domain GAGVSQSPRYKVAKRGQDVALRCDPISGHVSLFWYQQALGQGPEFLTYFQNEAQLDKSGLPSDRFFAERPEGSVSTLKIQRTQQEDSAVYLCASSSHPGTVRHEQYFGPGTRLTVT.

The chain uses TRBV5-1 and TRBJ2-2; D is possibly TRBD1 (6 bases). This CDR3 contains 14 residues. V was trimmed by 0 bases and J by 9 bases, leaving 12 bases between them. CDR1 and CDR2 from the germline V gene are SGHRS and YFSETQ. The CDR3 DNA reads TGCGCCAGCAGCTTGGATCAGGGGATTTGGGAGCTGTTTTTT. Translation gives CASSLDQGIWELFF. The full variable domain, with the rest looked up from reference TRBV5-1 and TRBJ2-2, is KAGVTQTPRYLIKTRGQQVTLSCSPISGHRSVSWYQQTPGQGLQFLFEYFSETQRNKGNFPGRFSGRQFSNSRSEMNVSTLELGDSALYLCASSLDQGIWELFFGEGSRLTVL.

The V and J genes are TRBV11-2 and TRBJ1-6; D call uncertain. Looked up from germline, CDR1 is SGHAT and CDR2 is FQNNGV. The ends were cut back, 3 bases at V and 9 bases at J, with 12 bases in the middle. The CDR3 length is 14 residues. The CDR3 loop is CASSFGQLGSPLHF. The CDR3 DNA is TGTGCCAGCAGCTTTGGGCAGCTGGGTTCACCCCTCCACTTT.

V usage is TRBV7-8 and J usage is TRBJ1-2, with 8 nucleotides matching TRBD1. Per the germline V gene, CDR1 is SGHVS and CDR2 is FQNEAQ. J gave up 5 bases and V 1 base, and 6 bases lay outside the gene matches. The CDR3 length is 15 residues. This CDR3 reads CASSLEGQGQYGYTF. The CDR3 DNA reads TGTGCCAGCAGCTTAGAAGGACAGGGCCAATATGGCTACACCTTC.

In this sample, this clone turned up once. The rearrangement links TRBV18 to TRBJ1-2; possible D gene TRBD1, 5 bases. The CDR3 is 12 amino acids. V lost 3 bases and J 8 bases, leaving 10 bases between the germline ends. Germline V gene data show CDR1 as KGHSH and CDR2 as LQKENI. The CDR3 bases are TGTGCCAGCTCACCCGACCGGGGGGGCTACACCTTC. The encoded protein is CASSPDRGGYTF.

The V gene is TRBV11-3, the J gene TRBJ1-4, with TRBD1 matching 7 bases. Per germline, CDR1 SGHNT and CDR2 YENEEA. The J segment lost 5 bases and the V segment lost 8 bases, leaving 11 bases of the junction unmatched. The CDR3 is made up of 15 amino acids. The CDR3 reads CASALGDSKNEKLFF. The CDR3 bases are TGTGCCAGCGCCCTGGGGGACAGCAAAAATGAAAAACTGTTTTTT.

The chain employs TRBV24-1 and TRBJ1-2; maybe TRBD1 (5 bases). V lost 4 bases and J 2 bases, leaving 7 bases between the germline ends. The CDR3 is made up of 13 amino acids. The V gene's germline CDR1 is KGHDR and CDR2 SFDVKD. In nucleotides, the CDR3 is TGTGCCACCAGTGACAGGGCCAACTATGGCTACACCTTC. Translation gives CATSDRANYGYTF.

The V and J genes are TRBV28 and TRBJ1-1; a weak D match, TRBD1 (6 bases). This CDR3 has 12 residues. Per the germline V gene, CDR1 is MDHEN and CDR2 is SYDVKM. The V end was cut by 6 bases, the J end by 4 bases, with 9 bases between. In nucleotides, the CDR3 is TGTGCCAGCAGGCAGGGGTCCACTGAAGCTTTCTTT. This gives the protein CASRQGSTEAFF.

The V gene is TRBV4-2, the J gene TRBJ2-2; 9 bases align to TRBD2. After removal of 4 bases from V and 4 bases from J, the junction contained 7 bases not matched to a gene. CDR1 is LGHNA, CDR2 YNFKEQ, per germline. The CDR3 sequence is 16 residues long. The CDR3 region has the DNA TGTGCCAGCAGCCCCACGGCTAGCGGGGTCACCGGGGAGCTGTTTTTT. Protein product: CASSPTASGVTGELFF.

The rearrangement joins TRBV4-1 to TRBJ1-4, with D unclear. This CDR3 has 14 residues. Germline lookup yields CDR1 MGHRA and CDR2 YSYEKL. Trimming removed 4 bases at V and 8 bases at J, with 14 bases between. In nucleotides, the CDR3 is TGCGCCAGCAGCCCACGAGGGTTGCAGGAAAAACTGTTTTTT. Encoded protein: CASSPRGLQEKLFF.

This clone came up once. J is TRBJ2-7 and V is TRBV19, with a weak D call TRBD2 (6 bases). Trimming took off 1 base at V and 2 bases at J, with 12 bases between the two ends. Germline CDR1 LNHDA, CDR2 SQIVND (reference sequence). There are 15 residues in the CDR3. This chain's CDR3 is CASSIVRGTTYEQYF. The CDR3 nucleotides are TGTGCCAGTAGTATAGTTCGGGGGACGACCTACGAGCAGTACTTC.

This clone showed up just a few times. This chain uses TRBV6-6 with TRBJ1-3, with 7 bases lining up with TRBD1. CDR1 MNHNY and CDR2 SVGAGI come from the germline V gene (reference sequence). Unmatched junction bases numbered 5, after V lost 6 bases and J lost 0 bases. This CDR3 comprises 15 residues. In DNA form, the CDR3 reads TGTGCCAGCAGCTCGGGACAGCTCTCTGGAAACACCATATATTTT. Amino acid sequence: CASSSGQLSGNTIYF.

The chain employs TRBV6-5 and TRBJ1-1; 7 nucleotides align to TRBD1. CDR1 is MNHEY and CDR2 is SVGAGI in the germline V gene. This CDR3 spans 14 amino acids. The V segment lost 5 bases and the J segment 3 bases; nucleotides outside the gene matches: 6. CDR3 nucleotides: TGTGCCAGCAGTCGACAGGGAGAATACACTGAAGCTTTCTTT. This gives the protein CASSRQGEYTEAFF.

The CDR3 spells CASSVGDRVVTF. The CDR3 DNA sequence: TGTGCCAGCAGCGTAGGTGACAGGGTGGTCACCTTC. V usage is TRBV9 and J usage is TRBJ1-2, with 7 positions matching TRBD1. V lost 0 bases and J lost 13; bases outside the gene matches: 6. The CDR3 has 12 residues. CDR1 and CDR2 from the germline V gene are SGDLS and YYNGEE.

The chain uses TRBV7-6 and TRBJ2-7, with D hard to call. The CDR3 is 11 residues long. Germline loops: CDR1 SGHVS, CDR2 FNYEAQ. Between the trimmed V and J ends, which lost 2 bases and 4 bases, there was a span of 3 bases. DNA for the CDR3: TGTGCCAGCAGCTTATCGTACGAGCAGTACTTC. Translation gives CASSLSYEQYF.

The chain recombines TRBV10-3 with TRBJ1-2; weak D call: TRBD1 (5 bases). The CDR3 is 16 amino acids. Trimming shortened V by 2 bases and J by 5 bases, and 18 bases separated the two germline ends. Germline loops: CDR1 ENHRY, CDR2 SYGVKD. CDR3 sequence: CAISEGTRDFPYGYTF. The CDR3 nucleotides are TGTGCCATCAGTGAGGGGACCCGGGACTTCCCGTATGGCTACACCTTC.